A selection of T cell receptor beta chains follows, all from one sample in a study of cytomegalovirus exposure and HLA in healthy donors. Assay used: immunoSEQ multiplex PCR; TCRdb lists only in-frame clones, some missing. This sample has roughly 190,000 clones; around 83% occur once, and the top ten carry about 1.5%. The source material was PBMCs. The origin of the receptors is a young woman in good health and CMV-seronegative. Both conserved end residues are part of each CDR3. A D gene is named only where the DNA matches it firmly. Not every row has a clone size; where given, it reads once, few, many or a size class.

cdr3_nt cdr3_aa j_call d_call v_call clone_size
TGTGCCAGCAGTTGGGGACAGGGGGCAGATACGCAGTATTTT CASSWGQGADTQYF TRBJ2-3 TRBD1 TRBV27 -
TGTGCCAGCAGTTTAGGCCTTGGTACCTCTGGGGCCAACGTCCTGACTTTC CASSLGLGTSGANVLTF TRBJ2-6 - TRBV27 -
TGTGCCAGCAGTCCCAGGACTACTAACACTGAAGCTTTCTTT CASSPRTTNTEAFF TRBJ1-1 - TRBV5-5 -
TGTGCCATCAGGGGGGGACCAATGAACAATGAGCAGTTCTTC CAIRGGPMNNEQFF TRBJ2-1 - TRBV10-3 -
TGCGCCAGCAGCCCTAGCGCTCCCGGGACTCTGTACAATGAGCAGTTCTTC CASSPSAPGTLYNEQFF TRBJ2-1 - TRBV4-1 -
TGCGCCAGCAGCTTGGCCCGGGTCACCGGGGAGCTGTTTTTT CASSLARVTGELFF TRBJ2-2 - TRBV5-1 -
TGTGCCAGCAGCTTAGCGGGGCAGGGCAACTATGGCTACACCTTC CASSLAGQGNYGYTF TRBJ1-2 - TRBV7-2 -
TGTGCCAGCAGTTTACGCCCTCCAGCGGGACGCACAGATACGCAGTATTTT CASSLRPPAGRTDTQYF TRBJ2-3 TRBD2 TRBV28 -
TGTGCCAGCAGCTTGACAGGGATCTATGGCTACACCTTC CASSLTGIYGYTF TRBJ1-2 TRBD1 TRBV7-2 once
TGTGCCAGCAGCTTAGACGGGATGCGGAACACTGAAGCTTTCTTT CASSLDGMRNTEAFF TRBJ1-1 - TRBV11-2 -
TGTGCCAGCAGTCGCGGACAGGGGCATCGGGAGACCCAGTACTTC CASSRGQGHRETQYF TRBJ2-5 TRBD1 TRBV6-5 -
TGTGCCAGCAGCCTAGACTGGCAGGGGAGGGATTCACCCCTCCACTTT CASSLDWQGRDSPLHF TRBJ1-6 - TRBV7-9 -
TGCGCCAGCAGCTTGGGTGGCAGCTCCTACGAGCAGTACTTC CASSLGGSSYEQYF TRBJ2-7 - TRBV5-1 -
TGTGCCAGTAGTAGCCCACGCGCGGGGGCCTACAATGAGCAGTTCTTC CASSSPRAGAYNEQFF TRBJ2-1 TRBD2 TRBV19 -
TGTGCCAGCAGCCCGGGCTCCTACAATGAGCAGTTCTTC CASSPGSYNEQFF TRBJ2-1 - TRBV11-2 -
TGTGCCAGCTCACCGGATACAGGGGGCACTGAAGCTTTCTTT CASSPDTGGTEAFF TRBJ1-1 TRBD1 TRBV18 -
TGTGCCAGCACCCCTTGGGGGCTAGCGGGAGTAGCAGATACGCAGTATTTT CASTPWGLAGVADTQYF TRBJ2-3 TRBD2 TRBV7-2 -
TGTGCCAGCAGCCCGATACCCCCCGGTTGGGGCTACACCTTC CASSPIPPGWGYTF TRBJ1-2 - TRBV9 -
TGTGCCTGGAGTGGCTATAGGGGTTGGACTGAAGCTTTCTTT CAWSGYRGWTEAFF TRBJ1-1 - TRBV30 -
TGTGCCAGCAGCTTGGGGGGAGCCGAGCAGTACTTC CASSLGGAEQYF TRBJ2-7 - TRBV5-4 -
TGTGCCAGCCGGGACTCAAGCTCCTACGAGCAGTACTTC CASRDSSSYEQYF TRBJ2-7 - TRBV7-9 -
TGTGCCAGCAGACAACAGCAGAACACTGAAGCTTTCTTT CASRQQQNTEAFF TRBJ1-1 - TRBV11-2 few
TGTGCCAGCAGTGCCCCCCGACAGGGCTTTAACTATGGCTACACCTTC CASSAPRQGFNYGYTF TRBJ1-2 TRBD1 TRBV6-1 -
TGCGCCAGCAGCCAAGATGTAGAAACGAATGAGCAGTTCTTC CASSQDVETNEQFF TRBJ2-1 - TRBV4-1 -
TGTGCCATCAGTGCTTGGACTAGCGGGGTCGCCTACAATGAGCAGTTCTTC CAISAWTSGVAYNEQFF TRBJ2-1 TRBD2 TRBV10-3 -
TGTGCCAGCAGCTTAGAGATCGCAGGGGAGTACTTC CASSLEIAGEYF TRBJ2-5 - TRBV7-9 -
TGTGCCAGCAGTTTTACAGGGACGGACTATGGCTACACCTTC CASSFTGTDYGYTF TRBJ1-2 - TRBV27 -
TGTGCCAGCCACCCAGGGGGCTACAATGAGCAGTTCTTC CASHPGGYNEQFF TRBJ2-1 TRBD1 TRBV6-5 -
TGTGCCAGCCGAGGTAACCCCACAGATACGCAGTATTTT CASRGNPTDTQYF TRBJ2-3 - TRBV2 -
TGCGCCAGCAGTGAGTCCAGGGGGCTCAACACCGGGGAGCTGTTTTTT CASSESRGLNTGELFF TRBJ2-2 TRBD1 TRBV10-2 -
TGTGCCAGCAGTGCGTCACGTAGCATTCAGTACTTC CASSASRSIQYF TRBJ2-4 - TRBV2 once
TGTGCCAGCAGTGTGCCCCATCGGAGGGCCACAGATACGCAGTATTTT CASSVPHRRATDTQYF TRBJ2-3 - TRBV6-6 once
TGTGCCAGCAGCCATTTGGGACAGGGCGCCACCGAGCAGTACTTC CASSHLGQGATEQYF TRBJ2-7 TRBD1 TRBV27 -
TGCGCCAGCAGCTTCTCCGGGACAGCCTACGAGCAGTACTTC CASSFSGTAYEQYF TRBJ2-7 TRBD1 TRBV4-3 -
TGTGCCAGCAGCTCAGGGAAAGAGACCCAGTACTTC CASSSGKETQYF TRBJ2-5 - TRBV5-6 -
TGTGCCAGCCAAAGCGCTAGCGGGTTGTCGTCGTTCTTC CASQSASGLSSFF TRBJ2-1 TRBD2 TRBV28 -
TGCGCCAGCAGCCAAGACAGGGGGATGGGCACTGAAGCTTTCTTT CASSQDRGMGTEAFF TRBJ1-1 TRBD1 TRBV4-3 -
TGTGCCAGCAGTATTTTTAGCGGGAGGGCCTACGAGCAGTACTTC CASSIFSGRAYEQYF TRBJ2-7 TRBD2 TRBV6-1 -
TGTGCCAGTAGTATAGCCGGGAGTGAAACCTACGAGCAGTACTTC CASSIAGSETYEQYF TRBJ2-7 - TRBV19 -
TGTGCCACCGACAGGGTCTTGAAGGCCAACGTCCTGACTTTC CATDRVLKANVLTF TRBJ2-6 TRBD1 TRBV7-8 -
TGTGCCAGCAGAGCCGGACAGGGGGCACGAGGCTACACCTTC CASRAGQGARGYTF TRBJ1-2 TRBD1 TRBV28 -
TGTGCCAGTAGTACTACTAGCGGGATAGAGCAGTTCTTC CASSTTSGIEQFF TRBJ2-1 TRBD2 TRBV19 once
TGCGCCAGCAGTGAGCCCCTACTTGCCGAGACCCAGTACTTC CASSEPLLAETQYF TRBJ2-5 - TRBV10-1 once
TGCGCCAGCAGCTTGTCCGGGACAGGGGGCCGGAACACCATATATTTT CASSLSGTGGRNTIYF TRBJ1-3 TRBD1 TRBV5-1 few
TGTGCCAGCAGCTGGGACAGGACCTATGGCTACACCTTC CASSWDRTYGYTF TRBJ1-2 TRBD1 TRBV5-6 -
TGTGCCAGCAGTCACTCTTTGTGGGGGGGGCAGGGCGGCTACACCTTC CASSHSLWGGQGGYTF TRBJ1-2 - TRBV27 -
TGTTCCAGCAGCTCAAGCCCTCGACAGGGGAGCAATCAGCCCCAGCATTTT CSSSSSPRQGSNQPQHF TRBJ1-5 TRBD1 TRBV7-9 -
TGTGCCATCAGGGACCCGGGACTAGCGGGGTTCAATGAGCAGTTCTTC CAIRDPGLAGFNEQFF TRBJ2-1 TRBD2 TRBV10-3 -
TGTGCCAGCAGCTTATCCCCTGGACAGGGTTCCTACGAGCAGTACTTC CASSLSPGQGSYEQYF TRBJ2-7 TRBD1 TRBV11-2 -
TGTGCCAGCAGCTTAGGGGGTTATGGCTACACCTTC CASSLGGYGYTF TRBJ1-2 - TRBV25-1 -
TGCGCCAGCAGCCACCCGGACAGGGGAGGATTGTTCTCTGGCTACACCTTC CASSHPDRGGLFSGYTF TRBJ1-2 TRBD1 TRBV4-1 -
TGTGCCAGTGGGACTAGCGGGAGGGCCGGAGATACGCAGTATTTT CASGTSGRAGDTQYF TRBJ2-3 TRBD2 TRBV9 -
TGTGCCTGGACCGGGGTTTCCATCATTTCACCCCTCCACTTT CAWTGVSIISPLHF TRBJ1-6 - TRBV30 -